Each of the 18 T cell receptor beta chains below was sequenced from the same sample in a study of shared clonotypes between healthy human individuals. Here immunoSEQ multiplex PCR was the method, and the copy in TCRdb shows in-frame clones only, minus some. The sample consists of around 600,000 clones, more than 95% of them appearing once. The naive CD8 fraction comprised CD45RO-negative cells positively selected for CCR7 and excluded terminally differentiated effector memory CD45RA+ cells. Sequenced input: naive CD8+ T cells sorted from blood. Receptors were obtained from a man aged 25-45 years in good health.

The rearrangement joins TRBV7-9 to TRBJ2-2; 8 bases map to TRBD2. The germline V gene has CDR1 SEHNR and CDR2 FQNEAQ (reference sequence). The CDR3 runs 16 residues. V dropped 2 bases and J dropped 2; count of bases not matched to a gene: 4. The CDR3 sequence: CASSLLREGNTGELFF. CDR3 DNA: TGTGCCAGCAGCTTACTACGGGAGGGTAACACCGGGGAGCTGTTTTTT.

V and J are TRBV6-1 and TRBJ1-5; TRBD1 aligns across 8 bases. The CDR3 spans 15 residues. Trimming removed 7 bases from V and 4 bases from J; junction bases left unmatched: 9. The V gene's germline CDR1 is MNHNS and CDR2 SASEGT. The CDR3 here is CASMKTGVWNQPQHF. CDR3 nucleotide sequence: TGTGCCAGCATGAAGACAGGGGTATGGAATCAGCCCCAGCATTTT.

The V gene is TRBV27, the J gene TRBJ2-1, with TRBD2 matching 11 bases. The V gene end was trimmed by 8 bases and the J gene end by 2 bases; junction bases not matched to a gene: 11. CDR3 length: 17 residues. Per the germline V gene, CDR1 is MNHEY and CDR2 is SMNVEV (reference sequence). The CDR3 bases are TGTGCCAGCTACCCCACTAGCGGGGGCTTCGCCTACAATGAGCAGTTCTTC. Its translation is CASYPTSGGFAYNEQFF.

The chain carries TRBV27 and TRBJ1-4; TRBD1 matches at 10 bases. The J segment lost 7 bases and the V segment lost 5 bases, leaving 25 bases of the junction unmatched. There are 21 residues in the CDR3. Germline assignment: CDR1 MNHEY and CDR2 SMNVEV (reference sequence). The DNA of the CDR3 is TGTGCCAGCAGTGCCAACTCCCTGACAGGGGGCGACTTTTACGGCGGTGAAAAACTGTTTTTT. Amino acid sequence: CASSANSLTGGDFYGGEKLFF.

The chain combines TRBV7-9 with TRBJ1-4; D gene ambiguous. V was shortened by 5 bases and J by 6 bases, with 13 bases between the two germline ends. This CDR3 has 14 residues. Germline lookup yields CDR1 SEHNR and CDR2 FQNEAQ (reference sequence). The chain's CDR3 is CASSSRQPHEKLFF. Here the CDR3 DNA reads TGTGCCAGCAGCAGTCGGCAGCCACATGAAAAACTGTTTTTT. The whole variable domain, filled in from reference TRBV7-9 and TRBJ1-4, reads DTGVSQNPRHKITKRGQNVTFRCDPISEHNRLYWYRQTLGQGPEFLTYFQNEAQLEKSRLLSDRFSAERPKGSFSTLEIQRTEQGDSAMYLCASSSRQPHEKLFFGSGTQLSVL.

This sequence joins TRBV28 and TRBJ2-1; D is unclear. Between the trimmed V and J ends, which lost 10 bases and 0 bases, there was a span of 13 bases. The CDR3 runs to 14 residues. Germline V gene data show CDR1 as MDHEN and CDR2 as SYDVKM. The CDR3 DNA reads as TGTGCCACCCTTCCCCGGAGCTCCTACAATGAGCAGTTCTTC. This translates into CATLPRSSYNEQFF.

V is TRBV7-2 and J is TRBJ2-7, with TRBD2 as a possible D gene (6 bases). V gave up 5 bases and J gave up 4 bases, with 18 bases separating them. Germline V gene data show CDR1 as SGHTA and CDR2 as FQGNSA. There are 15 residues in the CDR3. The CDR3 nucleotides are TGTGCCAGCAGCCGATGGACCGGGAGCTGGTACGAGCAGTACTTC. Translating gives CASSRWTGSWYEQYF. Based on the CDR3 plus reference TRBV7-2 and TRBJ2-7, the full variable domain is GAGVSQSPSNKVTEKGKDVELRCDPISGHTALYWYRQSLGQGLEFLIYFQGNSAPDKSGLPSDRFSAERTGGSVSTLTIQRTQQEDSAVYLCASSRWTGSWYEQYFGPGTRLTVT.

The chain employs TRBV7-2 and TRBJ2-5; D tentatively fits TRBD1 or TRBD2 (5 bases each). The CDR3 loop spans 15 amino acids. The germline V gene encodes CDR1 SGHTA and CDR2 FQGNSA. The V gene lost 5 bases and the J gene lost 5 bases, with 18 bases spanning the gap. CDR3 amino acids: CASSPGLVNRETQYF. CDR3 DNA: TGTGCCAGCAGCCCGGGGCTAGTAAATAGGGAGACCCAGTACTTC.

The chain joins TRBV27 to TRBJ2-1; D remains unclear. The CDR3 runs 13 residues. V shed 4 bases and J shed 5 bases, with 9 bases lying between them. Per the germline V gene, CDR1 is MNHEY and CDR2 is SMNVEV (reference sequence). The CDR3 bases are TGTGCCAGCAGTTCCCTGTCCCACAATGAGCAGTTCTTC. Protein sequence: CASSSLSHNEQFF.

The chain links TRBV18 to TRBJ2-7; TRBD2 matches at 11 bases. From germline, CDR1 is KGHSH and CDR2 LQKENI. V shed 2 bases, J shed 2 bases, and the junction held 5 bases outside the gene matches. The CDR3 has 16 amino acids. CDR3 in DNA: TGTGCCAGCTCACCAGGGACTAGCGGACCCACCTACGAGCAGTACTTC. Residues: CASSPGTSGPTYEQYF.

The chain couples TRBV6-1 to TRBJ2-7; 11 bases are shared with TRBD1. V was clipped by 5 bases and J by 5 bases; unmatched bases: 5. CDR1 is MNHNS and CDR2 is SASEGT in the germline V gene. CDR3 length: 14 residues. CDR3 sequence: CASSQWTGGNEQYF. The CDR3 region has the DNA TGTGCCAGCAGTCAATGGACAGGGGGCAACGAGCAGTACTTC.

The genes are TRBV7-9 and TRBJ2-5; possibly TRBD2 for D (6 bases). The CDR3 runs 19 residues. Germline V gene lookup returns CDR1 SEHNR and CDR2 FQNEAQ (reference sequence). Trimming removed 1 base from V and 7 bases from J, with 28 bases in between. CDR3 nucleotide sequence: TGTGCCAGCAGCTTAGAGGACTTTTCCTTGGGACTGGACGGTTGGACCCAGTACTTC. This gives the protein CASSLEDFSLGLDGWTQYF.

J is TRBJ2-7 and V is TRBV5-1, with D possibly matching TRBD2 (5 bases). V was trimmed by 1 base and J by 7 bases, leaving 18 bases between them. The germline V gene has CDR1 SGHRS and CDR2 YFSETQ. CDR3 length: 15 amino acids. CDR3 sequence reads: CASSLTPDSPSEQYF. The CDR3 DNA reads TGCGCCAGCAGCTTGACCCCGGACTCGCCCTCGGAGCAGTACTTC. The full variable domain, completed using reference TRBV5-1 and TRBJ2-7, is KAGVTQTPRYLIKTRGQQVTLSCSPISGHRSVSWYQQTPGQGLQFLFEYFSETQRNKGNFPGRFSGRQFSNSRSEMNVSTLELGDSALYLCASSLTPDSPSEQYFGPGTRLTVT.

V and J are TRBV11-1 and TRBJ2-1; D tentatively reads TRBD1 or TRBD2 (5 bases each). Germline V lookup: CDR1 SGHAT, CDR2 FQDESV (reference sequence). Between the trimmed V and J ends, which lost 5 bases and 10 bases, there was a span of 24 bases. The length of the CDR3 is 16 residues. In DNA, the CDR3 is TGTGCCAGCAGCCAGGGATGGGACGTAGCTGTTAGGGAGCAGTTCTTC. This translates into CASSQGWDVAVREQFF. Complete variable domain (other parts from reference TRBV11-1 and TRBJ2-1): EAEVAQSPRYKITEKSQAVAFWCDPISGHATLYWYRQILGQGPELLVQFQDESVVDDSQLPKDRFSAERLKGVDSTLKIQPAELGDSAMYLCASSQGWDVAVREQFFGPGTRLTVL.

The chain combines TRBV4-3 with TRBJ1-1, with 11 positions matching TRBD1. Germline assignment: CDR1 LGHNA and CDR2 YSLEER. This CDR3 contains 15 residues. J lost 5 bases, V lost 5 bases, and 7 bases had no gene match. CDR3 residues: CASSAYRDRGTEAFF. DNA for the CDR3: TGCGCCAGCAGCGCCTACCGGGACAGGGGGACTGAAGCTTTCTTT.

The chain is built from TRBV7-6 and TRBJ2-3, with 9 bases aligning to TRBD1. Per the germline V gene, CDR1 is SGHVS and CDR2 is FNYEAQ. The CDR3 contains 15 residues. V gave up 5 bases and J gave up 2 bases; unmatched junction bases: 5. The CDR3 reads CASSEHRGPTDTQYF. CDR3 DNA: TGTGCCAGCAGCGAGCACAGGGGGCCCACAGATACGCAGTATTTT.

The rearrangement links TRBV7-9 to TRBJ2-3; a possible D gene is TRBD2 (5 bases). The CDR3 totals 16 residues. CDR1 is SEHNR, CDR2 FQNEAQ, per germline (reference sequence). Trimming took off 2 bases at V and 0 bases at J, with 12 bases between the two ends. CDR3 residues: CASSLLLGLSTDTQYF. CDR3 sequence (DNA): TGTGCCAGCAGCTTATTGCTAGGACTTAGCACAGATACGCAGTATTTT.

This clone was found a few times. The chain has TRBV5-4 and TRBJ1-2, with D unresolved. Per the germline V gene, CDR1 is SGHNT and CDR2 is YYREEE (reference sequence). V shed 7 bases and J shed 2 bases, with 18 bases lying between them. The CDR3 totals 15 residues. CDR3 in DNA: TGTGCCAGCTTGGGAATATCGGAGTTGAACTATGGCTACACCTTC. It encodes CASLGISELNYGYTF.